This T cell receptor beta chain is drawn from a study of blood T cell repertoires in COVID-19. Original analysis: Amplification of reference gene primers provided the estimated nucleated cell counts. Only in-frame clones appear in the TCRdb table, and some are missing; sequencing was by immunoSEQ multiplex PCR. For V, J and clone size, that table is used; D and trimming come from the DNA. This sample yields 200,000 to 250,000 clones, of which roughly 88% are seen a single time; roughly 2% belongs to the top ten. The germline V gene encodes CDR1 SGHNT and CDR2 YENEEA. CDR3 size: 15 residues. Trimming shortened V by 5 bases and J by 7 bases, and 20 bases separated the two germline ends.

V is TRBV11-3 and J is TRBJ2-5, with TRBD2 as a possible D gene (5 bases). The source material was peripheral blood. The TCR was taken from a woman in her thirties or forties who had recovered from COVID-19. CDR3 region: CASSARERADVTQYF. CDR3 DNA: TGTGCCAGCAGCGCACGAGAGAGGGCGGATGTGACCCAGTACTTC.